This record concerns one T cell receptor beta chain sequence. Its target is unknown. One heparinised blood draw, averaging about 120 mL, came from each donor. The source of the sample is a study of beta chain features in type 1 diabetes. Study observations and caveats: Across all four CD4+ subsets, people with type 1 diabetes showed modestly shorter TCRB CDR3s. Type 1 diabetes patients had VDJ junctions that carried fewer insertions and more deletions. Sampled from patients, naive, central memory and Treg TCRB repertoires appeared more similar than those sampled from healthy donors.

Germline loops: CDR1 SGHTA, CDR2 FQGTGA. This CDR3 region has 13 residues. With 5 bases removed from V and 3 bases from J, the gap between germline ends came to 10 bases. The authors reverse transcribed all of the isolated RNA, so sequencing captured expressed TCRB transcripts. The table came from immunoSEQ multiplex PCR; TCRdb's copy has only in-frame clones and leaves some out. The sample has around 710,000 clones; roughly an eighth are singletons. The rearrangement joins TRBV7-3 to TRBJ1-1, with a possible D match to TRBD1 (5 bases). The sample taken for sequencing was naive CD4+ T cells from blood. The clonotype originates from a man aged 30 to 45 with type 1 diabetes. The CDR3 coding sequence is TGTGCCAGCAGCCCGGTCAGGGACACTGAAGCTTTCTTT. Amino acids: CASSPVRDTEAFF.